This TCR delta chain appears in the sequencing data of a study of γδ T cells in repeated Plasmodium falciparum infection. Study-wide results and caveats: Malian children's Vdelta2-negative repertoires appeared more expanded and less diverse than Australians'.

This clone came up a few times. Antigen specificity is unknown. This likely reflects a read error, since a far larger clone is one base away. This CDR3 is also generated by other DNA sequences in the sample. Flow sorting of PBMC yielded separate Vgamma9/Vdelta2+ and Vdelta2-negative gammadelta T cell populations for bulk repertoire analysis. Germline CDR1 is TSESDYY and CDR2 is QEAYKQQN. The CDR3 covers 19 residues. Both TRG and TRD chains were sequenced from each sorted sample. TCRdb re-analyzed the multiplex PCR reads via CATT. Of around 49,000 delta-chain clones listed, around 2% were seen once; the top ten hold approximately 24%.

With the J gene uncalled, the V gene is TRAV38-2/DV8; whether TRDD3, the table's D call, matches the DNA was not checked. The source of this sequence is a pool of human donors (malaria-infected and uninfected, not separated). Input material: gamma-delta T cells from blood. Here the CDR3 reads CAYRSGLGDTFSYTDKLIF. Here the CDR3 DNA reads TGTGCTTATAGGAGCGGGCTGGGGGATACCTTTTCGTACACCGATAAACTCATCTTC.